The 15 T cell receptor beta chains reported below all come from one sample, sequenced in a study of T-cell reconstitution after alpha-beta-depleted transplantation in children. Preparation of the TCRbeta library used unique molecular identifiers. From the PCR reads, TCRdb called clonotypes with MiXCR, one entry per CDR3 protein. The sample holds about 140,000 distinct CDR3 sequences; roughly 8.8% are singletons and the top ten take about a sixth. The sequenced sample was PBMCs, mostly from graft donor cells, obtained 180 days after TCRalphabeta/CD19-depleted stem cell transplant. The receptors come from a female patient aged 2-10 years who had a stem cell transplant for congenital amegakaryocytic thrombocytopenia, so the T cells may come from the graft donor.

This clonotype has more than one count but fewer than ten. The chain couples TRBV5-1 to TRBJ2-4, with unresolved D. Looked up from germline, CDR1 is SGHRS and CDR2 is YFSETQ. The CDR3 is 17 residues long. V shed 6 bases and J shed 0 bases, with 19 bases lying between them. CDR3 bases: TGCGCCAGCACCATGAATCCGGTGCAGATAGCCAAAAACATTCAGTACTTC. Protein sequence: CASTMNPVQIAKNIQYF.

This chain connects TRBV24-1 to TRBJ2-5, with 12 nucleotides matching TRBD1. The germline gives CDR1 KGHDR, CDR2 SFDVKD. The CDR3 has 18 residues. The V gene end was trimmed by 2 bases and the J gene end by 3 bases; junction bases not matched to a gene: 9. For the CDR3, the DNA is TGTGCCACCAGTGATTCCGGGACAGGGGGCTTTGGGGAAGAGACCCAGTACTTC. Translating it yields CATSDSGTGGFGEETQYF.

This CDR3 reads CASSPTQGANSPLHF. CDR3 in DNA: TGTGCCAGCAGTCCGACACAGGGGGCCAACTCACCCCTCCACTTT. The chain uses TRBV28 and TRBJ1-6; TRBD1 matches at 9 bases. The CDR3 is 15 residues long. Germline V gives CDR1 MDHEN, CDR2 SYDVKM. Unmatched junction bases numbered 9, after V lost 5 bases and J lost 10 bases.

This clonotype was seen many times. The J gene is TRBJ1-2, the V gene TRBV14; a weak D match, TRBD1 (6 bases). V lost 0 bases and J lost 8, with 13 bases in between. Germline CDR1 reads SGHDN; CDR2 reads FVKESK. This CDR3 region has 14 residues. The CDR3 spells CASSQDLAGGGYTF. In DNA, the CDR3 is TGTGCCAGCAGCCAAGACTTGGCCGGGGGCGGCTACACCTTC.

V usage is TRBV7-8 and J usage is TRBJ2-1; 11 bases match TRBD2. Trimming took 6 bases from V and 2 from J; bases not matched to a gene: 3. The CDR3 sequence is 15 residues long. Germline V gene sequence: CDR1 SGHVS, CDR2 FQNEAQ. The CDR3 nucleotides read TGTGCCAGCAGACAACTAGCGGGAGCCTACAATGAGCAGTTCTTC. Translating it yields CASRQLAGAYNEQFF.

This clonotype came up many times. The chain carries TRBV6-5 and TRBJ2-3, with D perhaps TRBD1 (6 bases). CDR3 size: 12 residues. CDR1 is MNHEY, CDR2 SVGAGI, per germline. Trimming took off 6 bases at V and 6 bases at J, with 10 bases between the two ends. The CDR3 spells CASRSDRDTQYF. CDR3 DNA: TGTGCCAGCAGATCAGACAGGGATACGCAGTATTTT.

This clonotype was seen a handful of times. The chain's CDR3 is CASSLGGVHEQYF. The CDR3 DNA reads as TGCGCCAGCAGCTTGGGAGGGGTCCACGAGCAGTACTTC. The chain is built from TRBV5-1 and TRBJ2-7; either TRBD1 or TRBD2 may supply D (5 bases each). Trimming took off 0 bases at V and 5 bases at J, with 9 bases between the two ends. Germline V gene data show CDR1 as SGHRS and CDR2 as YFSETQ. The CDR3 runs 13 residues.

This clonotype has a count of ten or more. CDR3 DNA: TGCAGTGCTAGAGCTGGACAGTCCAATCAGCCCCAGCATTTT. It yields the protein CSARAGQSNQPQHF. The gene calls are TRBV20-1 and TRBJ1-5; TRBD1 might be the D (6 bases). Germline V lookup: CDR1 DFQATT, CDR2 SNEGSKA (reference sequence). CDR3 length: 14 amino acids. Trimming removed 1 base from V and 3 bases from J, with 10 bases in between.

This clonotype was observed a few times. The chain combines TRBV19 with TRBJ1-1, with TRBD1 matching over 10 bases. With 3 bases clipped from V and 6 bases from J, the junction kept 13 bases outside the gene matches. The germline V gene has CDR1 LNHDA and CDR2 SQIVND (reference sequence). The CDR3 covers 17 residues. The CDR3 coding sequence is TGTGCCAGTAGTATGGACAGGGGGTACTTCCTTTCCTCTGAAGCTTTCTTT. Translated, it gives CASSMDRGYFLSSEAFF.

The sample holds many counts of this clonotype. Here the CDR3 DNA reads TGTGCCAGCAGTACCCGTAGACAGGGATTTCCCTACGAGCAGTACTTC. This translates into CASSTRRQGFPYEQYF. This chain connects TRBV6-5 to TRBJ2-7, with 7 bases lining up with TRBD1. Germline CDR1 and CDR2: MNHEY and SVGAGI. V gave up 5 bases and J gave up 2 bases; unmatched junction bases: 12. This CDR3 is built from 16 residues.

This clonotype showed up just a few times. The rearrangement joins TRBV20-1 to TRBJ2-7; no clear D. The V gene lost 5 bases and the J gene lost 3 bases, with 17 bases spanning the gap. The length of the CDR3 is 14 residues. Germline loops: CDR1 DFQATT, CDR2 SNEGSKA (reference sequence). The CDR3 protein is CSAWPSANDYEQYF. CDR3 nucleotides: TGCAGTGCTTGGCCATCGGCGAATGACTACGAGCAGTACTTC.

Only a few counts were recorded for this clonotype. The chain joins TRBV29-1 to TRBJ2-1; no clear D gene. Trimming shortened V by 6 bases and J by 6 bases, and 18 bases separated the two germline ends. From germline, CDR1 is SQVTM and CDR2 ANQGSEA. There are 14 residues in the CDR3. The CDR3 DNA sequence: TGCAGCGTCTGGTTGGCACCGCGCGCCAATGAGCAGTTCTTC. Translation gives CSVWLAPRANEQFF.

The chain uses TRBV20-1 and TRBJ2-7; D possibly corresponds to TRBD2 (5 bases). CDR1 DFQATT and CDR2 SNEGSKA come from the germline V gene (reference sequence). The ends were cut back, 6 bases at V and 1 base at J, with 19 bases in the middle. CDR3 length equals 15 residues. The CDR3, as DNA: TGCAGTGCCCCCGCTGGCGGGCATATTTCCTACGAGCAGTACTTC. Translated: CSAPAGGHISYEQYF.

This clonotype has a handful of counts. J is TRBJ2-3 and V is TRBV2; weak D call: TRBD2 (7 bases). Trimming left V 8 bases short and J 5 bases short, with 17 bases between. The CDR3 has 14 amino acids. Germline CDR1 SNHLY, CDR2 FYNNEI. CDR3 loop: CASCSRGAIDTQYF. DNA for the CDR3: TGTGCCAGCTGTAGCCGGGGGGCCATAGATACGCAGTATTTT.

The table lists this clonotype with many counts. The chain links TRBV10-3 to TRBJ1-2; D not resolved. Looked up from germline, CDR1 is ENHRY and CDR2 is SYGVKD. The CDR3 has 14 residues. V lost 2 bases, J lost 7 bases, and 14 bases lay in between. The CDR3 is CAISEGGRLGGYTF. Written as DNA, the CDR3 is TGTGCCATCAGTGAGGGTGGGCGCCTGGGTGGCTACACCTTC.